These 9 T cell receptor beta chains were sequenced from one sample in a study of T-cell memory formation after mild COVID-19. TCRdb re-analysed the 5' RACE reads in MiXCR, keeping a single row per CDR3 protein. The sample lists about 200,000 distinct CDR3 sequences, around 17% occurring once. Sequencing was carried out using PBMCs or a T cell subset sorted from them (not recorded which). These receptors were collected from an adult woman who had mild COVID-19 (a few samples of this study predate the infection). Cell type and time point are not known.

This sequence joins TRBV2 and TRBJ2-3; 9 nucleotides match TRBD2. The CDR3 is made up of 16 amino acids. CDR1 and CDR2 from the germline V gene are SNHLY and FYNNEI. J lost 1 base, V lost 6 bases, and 8 bases had no gene match. The CDR3 DNA is TGTGCCAGCAGCCCTCAGCGGGGGGTGCGCACAGATACGCAGTATTTT. Protein sequence: CASSPQRGVRTDTQYF.

This clonotype was recorded a few times. This chain connects TRBV12-3 or TRBV12-4 to TRBJ1-2; 8 bases agree with TRBD1. V lost 2 bases to trimming and J lost 5 bases; unmatched junction nucleotides: 4. The CDR3 totals 14 residues. The CDR3 nucleotides are TGTGCCAGCAGTTTACTCCAGGGGGCGTATGGCTACACCTTC. It codes for CASSLLQGAYGYTF.

V is TRBV28 and J is TRBJ1-1, with 11 positions matching TRBD1. J lost 0 bases, V lost 7 bases, and 10 bases had no gene match. The CDR3 totals 17 residues. In germline, CDR1 is MDHEN, CDR2 SYDVKM. The CDR3 region has the DNA TGTGCCAGCACCCTAGGGCGGGACAGGGGGATGAACACTGAAGCTTTCTTT. Amino acid sequence: CASTLGRDRGMNTEAFF.

This clonotype occurred many times. The chain is built from TRBV5-4 and TRBJ1-1; 10 bases are shared with TRBD1. Germline V gene lookup returns CDR1 SGHNT and CDR2 YYREEE (reference sequence). The CDR3 has 13 residues. Trimming took 4 bases from V and 5 from J; bases not matched to a gene: 2. The CDR3 DNA is TGTGCCAGCAGCCGGGACAGGGGTACTGAAGCTTTCTTT. Translation gives CASSRDRGTEAFF.

This clonotype was recorded a few times. This chain joins TRBV2 and TRBJ2-7, with D possibly TRBD1 on 6 matching bases. Germline values: CDR1 SNHLY, CDR2 FYNNEI. V gave up 6 bases and J gave up 0 bases, with 12 bases separating them. This CDR3 contains 14 residues. As DNA, the CDR3 is TGTGCCAGCAGCGCTGACAGGCGCTCCTACGAGCAGTACTTC. Its translation: CASSADRRSYEQYF.

This clonotype was recorded many times. This chain uses TRBV3-1 with TRBJ2-1, with unresolved D. V was cut by 0 bases and J by 6 bases, with 9 bases left in between. Germline V lookup: CDR1 LGHDT, CDR2 YNNKEL (reference sequence). The CDR3 is 14 amino acids. CDR3 sequence (DNA): TGTGCCAGCAGCCAAGAGGTTGGAATCAATGAGCAGTTCTTC. The encoded protein is CASSQEVGINEQFF.

The chain recombines TRBV30 with TRBJ2-3; tentatively, D is TRBD1 or TRBD2 (6 bases each). This CDR3 is built from 15 residues. V gave up 4 bases and J gave up 0 bases, with 14 bases separating them. Germline V lookup: CDR1 GTSNPN, CDR2 SVGIG (reference sequence). The CDR3 loop reads CAWTWGRGSTDTQYF. CDR3 nucleotide sequence: TGTGCCTGGACGTGGGGGCGGGGAAGCACAGATACGCAGTATTTT.

In its sample, this clonotype was seen a few times. The rearrangement joins TRBV12-3 or TRBV12-4 to TRBJ1-2; no reliable D call. With 7 bases removed from V and 6 bases from J, the gap between germline ends came to 21 bases. This CDR3 contains 15 residues. The CDR3 sequence: CASNIGVGTRHGYTF. The DNA of the CDR3 is TGTGCCAGCAATATCGGGGTCGGCACCCGCCATGGCTACACCTTC.

This clonotype has a count of ten or more. J is TRBJ2-1 and V is TRBV5-1, with a possible D match to TRBD1 (6 bases). The germline V gene encodes CDR1 SGHRS and CDR2 YFSETQ. V was trimmed by 4 bases and J by 9 bases, leaving 17 bases between them. This CDR3 has 14 residues. For the CDR3, the DNA is TGCGCCAGCAGCCCGCACAGGGAAGGGGGTGAGCAGTTCTTC. It specifies CASSPHREGGEQFF.